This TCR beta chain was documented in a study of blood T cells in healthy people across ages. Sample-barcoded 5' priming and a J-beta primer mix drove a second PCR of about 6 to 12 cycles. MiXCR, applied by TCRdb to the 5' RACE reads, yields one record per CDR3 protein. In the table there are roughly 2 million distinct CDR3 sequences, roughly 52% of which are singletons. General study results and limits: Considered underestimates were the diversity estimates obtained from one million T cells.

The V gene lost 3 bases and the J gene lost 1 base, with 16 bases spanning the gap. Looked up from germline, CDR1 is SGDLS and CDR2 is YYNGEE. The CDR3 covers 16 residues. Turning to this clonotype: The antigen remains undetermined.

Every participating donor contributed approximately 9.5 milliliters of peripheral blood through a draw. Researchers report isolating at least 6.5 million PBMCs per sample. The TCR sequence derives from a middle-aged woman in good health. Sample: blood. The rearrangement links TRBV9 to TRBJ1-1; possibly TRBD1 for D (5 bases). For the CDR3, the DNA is TGTGCCAGCAGCGCCACTTCGGGACGGGAGAACACTGAAGCTTTCTTT. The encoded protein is CASSATSGRENTEAFF. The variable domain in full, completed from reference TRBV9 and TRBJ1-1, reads DSGVTQTPKHLITATGQRVTLRCSPRSGDLSVYWYQQSLDQGLQFLIQYYNGEERAKGNILERFSAQQFPDLHSELNLSSLELGDSALYFCASSATSGRENTEAFFGQGTRLTVV.